This T cell receptor beta chain was sequenced for a study of PD-1 blockade in classical Hodgkin lymphoma. The overall study: Patients were given intravenous nivolumab, 3 mg/kg, every 2 weeks.

Study results and limitations: The diversity seen at baseline in complete responders resembled that of newly diagnosed patients. Compared with healthy donors, newly diagnosed patients reportedly showed lower baseline TCR diversity. CD4+ TCR diversity climbed significantly by C4D1, unlike CD8+ TCR diversity.

The CDR3 runs to 14 residues. Trimming left V 7 bases short and J 5 bases short, with 18 bases between. Germline loops: CDR1 WSHSY, CDR2 SAAADI. Each of the patients experienced relapse following autologous stem cell transplantation, and their brentuximab vedotin exposure differed. For this clone: Its antigen is unknown.

Only in-frame clones appear in the TCRdb table, and some are missing; sequencing was by immunoSEQ multiplex PCR. Of about 40,000 clones listed, around 87% are singletons. The source of this sequence is a human donor with classical Hodgkin lymphoma. The chain recombines TRBV10-2 with TRBJ2-7; D is possibly TRBD1 (5 bases). The specimen comprised peripheral blood mononuclear cells (PBMCs), sampled at baseline. CDR3 amino acids: CASNPDGLTDEQYF. Here the CDR3 DNA reads TGCGCCAGCAACCCGGACGGATTGACAGACGAGCAGTACTTC.